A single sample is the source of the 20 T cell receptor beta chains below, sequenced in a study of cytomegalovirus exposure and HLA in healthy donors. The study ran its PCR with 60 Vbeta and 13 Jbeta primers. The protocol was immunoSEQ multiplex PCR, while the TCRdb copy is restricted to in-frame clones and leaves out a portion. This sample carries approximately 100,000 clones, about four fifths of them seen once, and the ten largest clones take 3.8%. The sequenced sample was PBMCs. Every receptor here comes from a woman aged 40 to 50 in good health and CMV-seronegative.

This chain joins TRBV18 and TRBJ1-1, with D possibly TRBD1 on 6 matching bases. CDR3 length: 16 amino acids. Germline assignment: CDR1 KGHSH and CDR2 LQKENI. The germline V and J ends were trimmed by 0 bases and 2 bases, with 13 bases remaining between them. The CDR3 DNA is TGTGCCAGCTCACCACCGATCTCGGACAGAAACACTGAAGCTTTCTTT. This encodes CASSPPISDRNTEAFF.

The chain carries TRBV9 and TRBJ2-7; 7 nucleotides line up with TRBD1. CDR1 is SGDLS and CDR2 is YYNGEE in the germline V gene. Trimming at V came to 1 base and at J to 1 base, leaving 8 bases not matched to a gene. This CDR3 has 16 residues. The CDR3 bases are TGTGCCAGCAGCGTATCACCGGGACAGCAATCCTACGAGCAGTACTTC. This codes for CASSVSPGQQSYEQYF.

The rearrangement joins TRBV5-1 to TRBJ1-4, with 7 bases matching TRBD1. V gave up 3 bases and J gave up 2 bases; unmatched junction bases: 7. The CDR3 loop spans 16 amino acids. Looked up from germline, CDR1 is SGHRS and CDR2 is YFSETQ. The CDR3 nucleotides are TGCGCCAGCAGCTCGTGGGACAGTTCGACTAATGAAAAACTGTTTTTT. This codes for CASSSWDSSTNEKLFF.

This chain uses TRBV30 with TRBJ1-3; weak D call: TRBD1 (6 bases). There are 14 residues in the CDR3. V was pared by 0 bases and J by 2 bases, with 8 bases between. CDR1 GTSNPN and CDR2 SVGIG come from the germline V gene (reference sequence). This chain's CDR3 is CAWSVQGTGNTIYF. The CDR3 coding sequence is TGTGCCTGGAGTGTACAGGGTACTGGAAACACCATATATTTT. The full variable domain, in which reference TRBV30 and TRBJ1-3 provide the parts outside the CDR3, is SQTIHQWPATLVQPVGSPLSLECTVEGTSNPNLYWYRQAAGRGLQLLFYSVGIGQISSEVPQNLSASRPQDRQFILSSKKLLLSDSGFYLCAWSVQGTGNTIYFGEGSWLTVV.

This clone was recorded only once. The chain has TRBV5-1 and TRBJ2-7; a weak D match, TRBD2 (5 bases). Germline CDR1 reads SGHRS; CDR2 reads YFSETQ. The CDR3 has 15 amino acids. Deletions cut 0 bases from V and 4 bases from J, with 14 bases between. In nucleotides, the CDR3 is TGCGCCAGCAGCTTGGGGACTCAAGGTATATACGAGCAGTACTTC. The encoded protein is CASSLGTQGIYEQYF.

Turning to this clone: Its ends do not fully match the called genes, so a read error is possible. The CDR3 region is CASSYSEVGQPQNF. The CDR3 nucleotides are TGTGCCAGCAGTTACTCTGAGGTCGGACAGCCCCAGAATTTT. The chain employs TRBV6-6 and TRBJ1-5; weak D call: TRBD1 (6 bases). This CDR3 spans 14 amino acids. Germline V gene lookup returns CDR1 MNHNY and CDR2 SVGAGI (reference sequence).

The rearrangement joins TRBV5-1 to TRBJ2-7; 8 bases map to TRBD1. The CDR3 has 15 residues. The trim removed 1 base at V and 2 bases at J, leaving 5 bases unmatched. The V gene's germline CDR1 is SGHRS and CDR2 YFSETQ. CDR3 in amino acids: CASSLSGGDAYEQYF. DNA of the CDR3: TGCGCCAGCAGCTTGTCAGGGGGCGATGCCTACGAGCAGTACTTC.

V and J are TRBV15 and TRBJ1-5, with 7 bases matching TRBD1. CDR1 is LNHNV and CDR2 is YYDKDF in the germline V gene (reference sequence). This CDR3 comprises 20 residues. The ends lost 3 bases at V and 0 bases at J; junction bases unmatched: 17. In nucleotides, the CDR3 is TGTGCCACCAGCAGGGGCCTGGGGACAGTCCGATCCTATAGCAATCAGCCCCAGCATTTT. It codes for CATSRGLGTVRSYSNQPQHF.

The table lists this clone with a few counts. The DNA for the CDR3 is TGTGCCAGCAGTTACAGGGGGGAGAACACTGAAGCTTTCTTT. Residues: CASSYRGENTEAFF. The chain links TRBV2 to TRBJ1-1, with 8 bases fitting TRBD1. Germline V gene lookup returns CDR1 SNHLY and CDR2 FYNNEI. J gave up 1 base and V 5 bases, and 3 bases lay outside the gene matches. This CDR3 is built from 14 residues.

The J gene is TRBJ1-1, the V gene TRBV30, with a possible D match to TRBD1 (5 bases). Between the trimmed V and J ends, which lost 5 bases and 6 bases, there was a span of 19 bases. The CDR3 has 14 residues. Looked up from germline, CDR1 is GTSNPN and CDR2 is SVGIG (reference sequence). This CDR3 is CAWGVSGLTPEAFF. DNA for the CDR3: TGTGCCTGGGGGGTCTCGGGACTTACCCCTGAAGCTTTCTTT.

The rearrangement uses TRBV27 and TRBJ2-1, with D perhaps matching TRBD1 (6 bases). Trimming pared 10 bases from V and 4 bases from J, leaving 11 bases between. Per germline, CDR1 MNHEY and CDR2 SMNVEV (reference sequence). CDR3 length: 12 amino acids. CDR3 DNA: TGTGCCACTGGTAGGGGGTACAATGAGCAGTTCTTC. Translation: CATGRGYNEQFF.

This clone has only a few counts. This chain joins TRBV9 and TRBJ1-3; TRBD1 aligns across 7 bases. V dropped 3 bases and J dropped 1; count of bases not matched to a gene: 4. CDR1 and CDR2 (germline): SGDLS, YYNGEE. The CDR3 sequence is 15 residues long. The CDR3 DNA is TGTGCCAGCAGCGGAAGACAGGGATCTGGAAACACCATATATTTT. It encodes CASSGRQGSGNTIYF.

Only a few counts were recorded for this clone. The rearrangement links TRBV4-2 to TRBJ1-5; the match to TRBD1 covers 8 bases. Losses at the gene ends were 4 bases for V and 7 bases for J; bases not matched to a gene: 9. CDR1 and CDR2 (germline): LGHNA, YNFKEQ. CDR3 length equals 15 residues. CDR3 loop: CASSLSQGAGQPQHF. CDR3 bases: TGTGCCAGCAGCCTGTCGCAGGGGGCAGGGCAGCCCCAGCATTTT.

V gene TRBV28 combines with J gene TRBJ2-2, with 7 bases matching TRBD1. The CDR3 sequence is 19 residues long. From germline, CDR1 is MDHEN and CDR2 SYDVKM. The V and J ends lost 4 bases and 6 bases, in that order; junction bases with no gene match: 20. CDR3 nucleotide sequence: TGTGCCAGCAGTTCCACCCGAAGAGACAGGGACGGTAGCGCCGGGGAGCTGTTTTTT. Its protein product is CASSSTRRDRDGSAGELFF.

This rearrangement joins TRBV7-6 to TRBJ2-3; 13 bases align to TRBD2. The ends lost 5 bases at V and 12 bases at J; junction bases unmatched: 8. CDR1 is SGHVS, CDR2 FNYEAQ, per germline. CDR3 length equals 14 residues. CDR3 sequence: CASSPPGTSGAQYF. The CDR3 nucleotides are TGTGCCAGCAGCCCACCCGGGACTAGCGGGGCTCAGTATTTT. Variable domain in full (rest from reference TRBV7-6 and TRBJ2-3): GAGVSQSPRYKVTKRGQDVALRCDPISGHVSLYWYRQALGQGPEFLTYFNYEAQQDKSGLPNDRFSAERPEGSISTLTIQRTEQRDSAMYRCASSPPGTSGAQYFGPGTRLTVL.

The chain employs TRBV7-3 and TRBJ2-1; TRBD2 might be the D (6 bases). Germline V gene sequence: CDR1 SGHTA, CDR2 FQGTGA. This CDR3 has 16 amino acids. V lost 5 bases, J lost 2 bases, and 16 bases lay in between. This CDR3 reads CASSPVAGSAYNEQFF. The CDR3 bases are TGTGCCAGCAGCCCCGTCGCGGGGTCTGCCTACAATGAGCAGTTCTTC.

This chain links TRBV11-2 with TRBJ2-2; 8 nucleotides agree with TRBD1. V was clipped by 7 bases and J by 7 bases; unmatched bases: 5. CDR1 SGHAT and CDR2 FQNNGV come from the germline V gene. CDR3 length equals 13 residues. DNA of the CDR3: TGTGCCAGCATCCGGACAGGGAACGGGGAGCTGTTTTTT. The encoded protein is CASIRTGNGELFF.

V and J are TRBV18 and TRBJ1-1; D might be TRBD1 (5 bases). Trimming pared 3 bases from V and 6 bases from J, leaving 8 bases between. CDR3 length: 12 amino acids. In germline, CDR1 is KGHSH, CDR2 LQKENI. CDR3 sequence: CASSPRGSEAFF. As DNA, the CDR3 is TGTGCCAGCTCACCGCGGGGGTCTGAAGCTTTCTTT.

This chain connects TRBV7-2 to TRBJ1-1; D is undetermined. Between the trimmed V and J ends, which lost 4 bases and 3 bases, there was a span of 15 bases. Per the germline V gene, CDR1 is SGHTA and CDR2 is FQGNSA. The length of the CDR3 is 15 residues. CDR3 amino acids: CASSSQRGAYTEAFF. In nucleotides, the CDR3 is TGTGCCAGCAGCTCCCAGCGGGGAGCTTACACTGAAGCTTTCTTT.

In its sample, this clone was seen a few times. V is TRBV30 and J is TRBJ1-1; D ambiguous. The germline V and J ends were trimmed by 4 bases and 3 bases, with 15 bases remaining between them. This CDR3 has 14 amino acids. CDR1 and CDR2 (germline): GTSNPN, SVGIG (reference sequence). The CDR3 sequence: CAWKRGSLDTEAFF. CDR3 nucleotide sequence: TGTGCCTGGAAAAGAGGGTCTCTCGACACTGAAGCTTTCTTT.